This T cell receptor (beta chain) was sequenced during a study of blood T cell repertoires in COVID-19. About the research overall: Specimens from acute and convalescent COVID-19 originated in the United States, Italy and Spain. In each case, the material was cDNA or gDNA derived from T cells, B-cell-depleted T cells, or PBMCs.

As processed by the authors: Estimation of nucleated cell counts was performed using reference gene primer amplification. Some clones are missing from TCRdb's copy, which holds only in-frame ones; the method was immunoSEQ multiplex PCR. V, J and clone size are taken as reported in that table, and D and trimming were inferred from the DNA itself. The sample includes about 59,000 clones, roughly 90% of them seen just once. The sequenced sample was peripheral blood. This TCR was sampled from a man at least 80 years old with acute or convalescent COVID-19.

CDR3: CASQTGRGEKLFF. Here the CDR3 DNA reads TGTGCCAGCCAGACAGGTCGGGGTGAAAAACTGTTTTTT. The V and J genes are TRBV18 and TRBJ1-4, with a weak D call TRBD1 (6 bases). Germline V CDR1 and CDR2: KGHSH, LQKENI. The V gene lost 8 bases and the J gene lost 7 bases, with 14 bases spanning the gap. This CDR3 region has 13 residues. The full variable domain, completed using reference TRBV18 and TRBJ1-4, is NAGVMQNPRHLVRRRGQEARLRCSPMKGHSHVYWYRQLPEEGLKFMVYLQKENIIDESGMPKERFSAEFPKEGPSILRIQQVVRGDSAAYFCASQTGRGEKLFFGSGTQLSVL.